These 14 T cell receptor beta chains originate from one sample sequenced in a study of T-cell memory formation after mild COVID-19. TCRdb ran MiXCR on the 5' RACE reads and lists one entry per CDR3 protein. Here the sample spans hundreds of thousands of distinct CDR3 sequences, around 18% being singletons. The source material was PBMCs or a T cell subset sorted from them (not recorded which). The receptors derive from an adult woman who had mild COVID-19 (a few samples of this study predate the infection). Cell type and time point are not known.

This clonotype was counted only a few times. The chain's CDR3 is CASSLLVPQETQYF. Written as DNA, the CDR3 is TGTGCCAGCAGCTTACTCGTGCCCCAGGAGACCCAGTACTTC. This rearrangement joins TRBV12-3 or TRBV12-4 to TRBJ2-5; no clear D gene. The CDR3 is 14 residues long. V lost 6 bases to trimming and J lost 5 bases, with 16 bases between them.

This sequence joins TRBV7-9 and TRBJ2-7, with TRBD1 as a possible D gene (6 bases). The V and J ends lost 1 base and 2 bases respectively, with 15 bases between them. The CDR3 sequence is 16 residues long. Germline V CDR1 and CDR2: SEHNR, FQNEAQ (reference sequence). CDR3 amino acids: CASSLVGAGPPYEQYF. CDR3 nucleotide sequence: TGTGCCAGCAGCTTAGTGGGGGCAGGGCCTCCCTACGAGCAGTACTTC.

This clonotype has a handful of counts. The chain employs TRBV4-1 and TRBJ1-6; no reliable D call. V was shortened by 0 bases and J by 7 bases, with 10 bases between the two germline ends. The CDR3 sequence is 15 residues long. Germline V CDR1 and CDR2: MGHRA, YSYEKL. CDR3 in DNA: TGCGCCAGCAGCCAAGAGCCGGGAGGGAATTCACCCCTCCACTTT. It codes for CASSQEPGGNSPLHF.

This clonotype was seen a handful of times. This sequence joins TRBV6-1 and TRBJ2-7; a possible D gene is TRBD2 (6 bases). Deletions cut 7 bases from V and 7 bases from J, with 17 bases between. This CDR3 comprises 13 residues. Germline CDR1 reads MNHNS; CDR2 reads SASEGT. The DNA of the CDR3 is TGTGCCAGCAATCCCGGGAGTAAGGGTGAGCAGTACTTC. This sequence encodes CASNPGSKGEQYF.

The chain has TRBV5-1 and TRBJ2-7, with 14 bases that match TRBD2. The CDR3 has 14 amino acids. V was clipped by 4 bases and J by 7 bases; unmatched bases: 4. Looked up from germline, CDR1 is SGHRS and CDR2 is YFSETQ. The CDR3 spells CASSQGLAGVEQYF. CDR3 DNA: TGCGCCAGCAGCCAGGGACTAGCGGGAGTGGAGCAGTACTTC. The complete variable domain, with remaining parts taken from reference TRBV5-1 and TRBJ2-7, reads KAGVTQTPRYLIKTRGQQVTLSCSPISGHRSVSWYQQTPGQGLQFLFEYFSETQRNKGNFPGRFSGRQFSNSRSEMNVSTLELGDSALYLCASSQGLAGVEQYFGPGTRLTVT.

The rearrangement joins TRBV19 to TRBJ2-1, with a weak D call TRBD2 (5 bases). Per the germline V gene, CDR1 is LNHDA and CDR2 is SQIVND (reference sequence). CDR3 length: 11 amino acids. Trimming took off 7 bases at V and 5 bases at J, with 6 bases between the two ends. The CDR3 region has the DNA TGTGCCAGTACGGAGGACAATGAGCAGTTCTTC. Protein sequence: CASTEDNEQFF.

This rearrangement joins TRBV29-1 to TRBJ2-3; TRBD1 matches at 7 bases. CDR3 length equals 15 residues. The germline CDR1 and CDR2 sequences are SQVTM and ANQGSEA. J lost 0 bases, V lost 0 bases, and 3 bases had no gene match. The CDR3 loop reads CSVEDRGSSTDTQYF. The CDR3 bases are TGCAGCGTTGAAGACAGGGGGTCTAGCACAGATACGCAGTATTTT.

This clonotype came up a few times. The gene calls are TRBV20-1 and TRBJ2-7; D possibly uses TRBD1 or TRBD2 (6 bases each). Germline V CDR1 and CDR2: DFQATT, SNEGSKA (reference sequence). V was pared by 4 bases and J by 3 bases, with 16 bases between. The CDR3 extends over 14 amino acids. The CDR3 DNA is TGCAGTGCTAAGAGGGGGGAGGAGAGCTACGAGCAGTACTTC. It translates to CSAKRGEESYEQYF.

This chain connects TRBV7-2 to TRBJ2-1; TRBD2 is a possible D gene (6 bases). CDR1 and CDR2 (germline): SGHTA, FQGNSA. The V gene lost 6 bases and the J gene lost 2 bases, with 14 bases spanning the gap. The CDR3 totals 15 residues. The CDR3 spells CASSPEGGAYNEQFF. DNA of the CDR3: TGTGCCAGCAGTCCAGAGGGAGGTGCCTACAATGAGCAGTTCTTC.

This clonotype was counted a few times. Here the CDR3 reads CASSRLAGGEVTQYF. The CDR3 DNA reads as TGTGCCAGTAGCCGACTAGCGGGGGGGGAGGTTACGCAGTATTTT. This chain uses TRBV19 with TRBJ2-3; 14 bases are shared with TRBD2. V lost 6 bases to trimming and J lost 8 bases; unmatched junction nucleotides: 7. Germline-derived CDR1 and CDR2 are LNHDA and SQIVND (reference sequence). CDR3 length: 15 residues.

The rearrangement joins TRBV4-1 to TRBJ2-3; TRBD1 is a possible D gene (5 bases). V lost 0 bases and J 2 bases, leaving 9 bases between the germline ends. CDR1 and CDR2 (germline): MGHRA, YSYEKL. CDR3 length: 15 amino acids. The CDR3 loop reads CASSQERGSTDTQYF. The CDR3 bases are TGCGCCAGCAGCCAAGAAAGGGGTTCCACAGATACGCAGTATTTT.

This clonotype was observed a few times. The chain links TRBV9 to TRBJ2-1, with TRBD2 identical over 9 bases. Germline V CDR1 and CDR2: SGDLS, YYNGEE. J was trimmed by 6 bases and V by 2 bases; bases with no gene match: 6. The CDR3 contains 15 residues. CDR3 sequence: CASSVRGGVGNEQFF. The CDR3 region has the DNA TGTGCCAGCAGCGTCCGCGGGGGGGTAGGCAATGAGCAGTTCTTC. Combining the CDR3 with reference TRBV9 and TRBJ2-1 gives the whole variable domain DSGVTQTPKHLITATGQRVTLRCSPRSGDLSVYWYQQSLDQGLQFLIQYYNGEERAKGNILERFSAQQFPDLHSELNLSSLELGDSALYFCASSVRGGVGNEQFFGPGTRLTVL.

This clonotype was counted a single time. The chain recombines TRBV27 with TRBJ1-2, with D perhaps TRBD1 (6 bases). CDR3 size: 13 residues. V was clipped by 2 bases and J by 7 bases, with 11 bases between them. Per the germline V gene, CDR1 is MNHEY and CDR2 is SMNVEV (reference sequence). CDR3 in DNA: TGTGCCAGCAGTTTAGGGGCAGGGGCTGGCTACACCTTC. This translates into CASSLGAGAGYTF.

CDR3 nucleotides: TGCAGTGCGAAGGGACTAGCGGACACCGGGGAGCTGTTTTTT. Amino acid sequence: CSAKGLADTGELFF. The chain uses TRBV20-1 and TRBJ2-2; 11 nucleotides match TRBD2. Trimming cost V 6 bases and J 3 bases; bases outside gene matches: 3. There are 14 residues in the CDR3. CDR1 is DFQATT and CDR2 is SNEGSKA in the germline V gene (reference sequence).